These 24 T cell receptor beta chains were sequenced from one sample in a study of response to subunit inactivated influenza vaccine. TCRdb passed the RT-PCR reads through MiXCR, listing each CDR3 protein once. The sample yields hundreds of thousands of distinct CDR3 sequences, roughly 15% seen once. Sequences were derived from PBMCs from blood, sampled roughly 15 days before vaccination. The origin of the receptors is a man between 50 and 59 years old who received an inactivated influenza vaccine.

This clonotype was observed a few times. The rearrangement uses TRBV11-2 and TRBJ2-5; D may be TRBD2 (5 bases). From germline, CDR1 is SGHAT and CDR2 FQNNGV. The CDR3 is made up of 14 amino acids. V lost 5 bases and J 5 bases, leaving 15 bases between the germline ends. This CDR3 reads CASSKLSGKETQYF. In DNA form, the CDR3 reads TGTGCCAGCAGCAAATTATCCGGGAAGGAGACCCAGTACTTC.

In this sample, this clonotype turned up many times. The chain joins TRBV12-3 or TRBV12-4 to TRBJ1-5; the D gene is possibly TRBD1 (6 bases). The V end lost 2 bases, the J end lost 6 bases, and 11 bases lay between the germline ends. This CDR3 is built from 14 residues. The chain's CDR3 is CASSLLQGVQPQHF. Written as DNA, the CDR3 is TGTGCCAGCAGTTTATTACAGGGTGTTCAGCCCCAGCATTTT.

This clonotype turned up a few times. The V and J genes are TRBV4-2 and TRBJ2-1, with D maybe TRBD2 (6 bases). V dropped 1 base and J dropped 6 bases, with 13 bases sitting between them. Germline CDR1 is LGHNA and CDR2 is YNFKEQ. This CDR3 is 15 amino acids long. The DNA of the CDR3 is TGTGCCAGCAGCCAAGGCCTAGCGTCTTCCAATGAGCAGTTCTTC. Translating gives CASSQGLASSNEQFF.

This clonotype is a singleton in its sample. The chain carries TRBV7-2 and TRBJ1-5; D is perhaps TRBD1 (6 bases). The germline V gene has CDR1 SGHTA and CDR2 FQGNSA. V lost 5 bases and J 2 bases, leaving 16 bases between the germline ends. The CDR3 sequence is 16 residues long. This CDR3 reads CASSIIGGLGNQPQHF. DNA for the CDR3: TGTGCCAGCAGCATAATAGGGGGATTGGGCAATCAGCCCCAGCATTTT.

This clonotype was seen ten or more times. This chain links TRBV7-9 with TRBJ2-7; 9 nucleotides line up with TRBD2. The CDR3 length is 16 residues. Germline-derived CDR1 and CDR2 are SEHNR and FQNEAQ (reference sequence). V was pared by 2 bases and J by 3 bases, with 8 bases of the junction left unmatched. The CDR3 spells CASSLSMGLAVYEQYF. As DNA, the CDR3 is TGTGCCAGCAGCTTAAGTATGGGACTAGCTGTCTACGAGCAGTACTTC.

The genes are TRBV7-9 and TRBJ1-3, with D unresolved. CDR3 length equals 14 residues. Germline CDR1 is SEHNR and CDR2 is FQNEAQ (reference sequence). Trimming pared 2 bases from V and 0 bases from J, leaving 5 bases between. The CDR3 region is CASSLTISGNTIYF. CDR3 bases: TGTGCCAGCAGCTTAACGATCTCTGGAAACACCATATATTTT.

J is TRBJ2-3 and V is TRBV20-1; 9 bases are shared with TRBD2. V shed 6 bases and J 4 bases; nucleotides not matched to a gene: 8. Germline values: CDR1 DFQATT, CDR2 SNEGSKA (reference sequence). This CDR3 is built from 14 residues. The CDR3 spells CSAEKGGGADTQYF. CDR3 bases: TGCAGTGCAGAGAAAGGCGGGGGGGCAGATACGCAGTATTTT.

V and J are TRBV10-3 and TRBJ2-3, with TRBD2 matching over 9 bases. J lost 1 base, V lost 4 bases, and 6 bases had no gene match. Germline CDR1 ENHRY, CDR2 SYGVKD. The CDR3 sequence is 16 residues long. CDR3 region: CAISAGGRDGTDTQYF. The CDR3 nucleotides read TGTGCCATCAGTGCGGGCGGGAGGGACGGCACAGATACGCAGTATTTT.

This clonotype was seen only a few times. The chain has TRBV11-2 and TRBJ2-2; D tentatively reads TRBD1 or TRBD2 (5 bases each). Germline assignment: CDR1 SGHAT and CDR2 FQNNGV. This CDR3 comprises 15 residues. Trimming left V 3 bases short and J 7 bases short, with 15 bases between. The CDR3 DNA follows: TGTGCCAGCAGCTTCGGGACCCATACGGGCGGGGAGCTGTTTTTT. Translating it yields CASSFGTHTGGELFF.

The V and J genes are TRBV10-1 and TRBJ2-2; the match to TRBD1 covers 11 bases. The CDR3 runs to 17 residues. Per germline, CDR1 WNHNN and CDR2 SYGVQD (reference sequence). V shed 6 bases, J shed 4 bases, and the junction held 10 bases outside the gene matches. The CDR3 nucleotides are TGCGCCAGCAGCCCAGGGGGACAGGGGGTAGTCACCGGGGAGCTGTTTTTT. It encodes CASSPGGQGVVTGELFF.

This sequence joins TRBV5-6 and TRBJ1-2; D gene uncertain. Looked up from germline, CDR1 is SGHDT and CDR2 is YYEEEE. With 0 bases removed from V and 0 bases from J, the gap between germline ends came to 9 bases. The CDR3 runs to 15 residues. The CDR3 bases are TGTGCCAGCAGCTTGGAACAAGAAACTAACTATGGCTACACCTTC. As protein: CASSLEQETNYGYTF.

This clonotype was picked up a small number of times. This chain uses TRBV4-2 with TRBJ2-5; 7 bases match TRBD2. CDR1 LGHNA and CDR2 YNFKEQ come from the germline V gene. Trimming took 0 bases from V and 2 from J; bases not matched to a gene: 0. The CDR3 spans 14 residues. The CDR3 reads CASSQEGLQETQYF. In DNA, the CDR3 is TGTGCCAGCAGCCAAGAGGGACTACAAGAGACCCAGTACTTC.

This clonotype was seen a handful of times. The chain combines TRBV28 with TRBJ2-2, with a tentative D call TRBD1 (5 bases). CDR1 MDHEN and CDR2 SYDVKM come from the germline V gene. This CDR3 spans 13 amino acids. The germline V and J ends were trimmed by 4 bases and 9 bases, with 12 bases remaining between them. CDR3 sequence reads: CASSSQTVWELFF. The CDR3 DNA is TGTGCCAGCAGTTCCCAGACAGTTTGGGAGCTGTTTTTT.

The gene calls are TRBV16 and TRBJ2-5; TRBD2 matches at 7 bases. This CDR3 comprises 15 residues. Losses at the gene ends were 2 bases for V and 1 base for J; bases not matched to a gene: 4. Germline loops: CDR1 KGHSY, CDR2 FQNENV. CDR3 in DNA: TGTGCCAGCAGCCAACGGACTAGGCCCCAAGAGACCCAGTACTTC. Amino acids: CASSQRTRPQETQYF.

This clonotype has only a few counts. V is TRBV29-1 and J is TRBJ2-3, with 7 bases matching TRBD1. The CDR3 covers 13 residues. The V gene's germline CDR1 is SQVTM and CDR2 ANQGSEA. The junction had 1 base not matched to a gene; V was cut back by 4 bases and J by 0 bases. CDR3 residues: CSVAQGSTDTQYF. The CDR3 DNA reads TGCAGCGTTGCACAGGGGAGCACAGATACGCAGTATTTT.

This clonotype was counted ten times or more. V and J are TRBV12-3 or TRBV12-4 and TRBJ2-1; no definite D call. The V gene lost 4 bases and the J gene lost 6 bases, with 19 bases spanning the gap. The CDR3 runs 16 residues. The CDR3 DNA is TGTGCCAGCAGTTCAAACGACGGGTGGGCGTTCAATGAGCAGTTCTTC. It codes for CASSSNDGWAFNEQFF.

This sequence joins TRBV5-1 and TRBJ2-3; D is unresolved. Germline lookup yields CDR1 SGHRS and CDR2 YFSETQ. The V end was cut by 0 bases, the J end by 3 bases, with 8 bases between. CDR3 size: 14 residues. CDR3 protein: CASSLVPWTDTQYF. The CDR3 DNA follows: TGCGCCAGCAGCTTGGTTCCGTGGACAGATACGCAGTATTTT.

The table lists this clonotype with a few counts. The chain has TRBV28 and TRBJ2-5; D gene uncertain. Germline V gives CDR1 MDHEN, CDR2 SYDVKM. V lost 10 bases, J lost 1 base, and 7 bases lay in between. The CDR3 runs 11 residues. This chain's CDR3 is CATTRQETQYF. In DNA, the CDR3 is TGTGCCACCACGCGCCAAGAGACCCAGTACTTC.

This clonotype was seen a few times. This chain connects TRBV3-1 to TRBJ2-3; D unclear. The CDR3 has 15 residues. Germline assignment: CDR1 LGHDT and CDR2 YNNKEL (reference sequence). The germline V and J ends were trimmed by 1 base and 0 bases, with 8 bases remaining between them. The CDR3 region is CASSQGPTSTDTQYF. In nucleotides, the CDR3 is TGTGCCAGCAGCCAAGGCCCCACTAGCACAGATACGCAGTATTTT.

This clonotype appeared a few times. The chain employs TRBV19 and TRBJ2-1, with D perhaps matching TRBD2 (7 bases). Germline-derived CDR1 and CDR2 are LNHDA and SQIVND (reference sequence). Trimming removed 5 bases from V and 7 bases from J, with 15 bases in between. This CDR3 is 14 amino acids long. CDR3 in DNA: TGTGCCAGTAGTTTATGGGAGGGGGGGAATGAGCAGTTCTTC. Its protein product is CASSLWEGGNEQFF.

The gene calls are TRBV5-1 and TRBJ2-3; the D is unclear. This CDR3 comprises 12 residues. Germline assignment: CDR1 SGHRS and CDR2 YFSETQ. Trimming stripped 5 bases from V and 4 bases from J, with 8 bases between. In DNA form, the CDR3 reads TGCGCCAGCAGTATCCAGTCAGATACGCAGTATTTT. This gives the protein CASSIQSDTQYF.

This clonotype was seen repeatedly, ten times or more. J is TRBJ2-5 and V is TRBV20-1, with 10 bases matching TRBD2. This CDR3 has 17 amino acids. J lost 2 bases, V lost 2 bases, and 11 bases had no gene match. Per the germline V gene, CDR1 is DFQATT and CDR2 is SNEGSKA (reference sequence). CDR3 bases: TGCAGTGCTAGATTAGGGCTAGCGGGAGACGGGCAAGAGACCCAGTACTTC. Translated: CSARLGLAGDGQETQYF.

This clonotype showed up just a few times. The gene calls are TRBV6-5 and TRBJ2-2, with TRBD2 identical over 9 bases. The CDR3 covers 16 residues. Germline V lookup: CDR1 MNHEY, CDR2 SVGAGI. Trimming cost V 5 bases and J 5 bases; bases outside gene matches: 9. In DNA form, the CDR3 reads TGTGCCAGCAGTACTTTAGCGGGAGTTCAGACCGGGGAGCTGTTTTTT. This translates into CASSTLAGVQTGELFF.

This clonotype came up a few times. V and J are TRBV6-1 and TRBJ1-2; possibly TRBD1 for D (5 bases). V shed 0 bases and J shed 4 bases, with 6 bases lying between them. In germline, CDR1 is MNHNS, CDR2 SASEGT. The CDR3 is 13 residues long. The CDR3 sequence is CASSEAGTYGYTF. The CDR3 nucleotides are TGTGCCAGCAGTGAAGCCGGGACCTATGGCTACACCTTC.